This T cell receptor (beta chain) was captured in a study of shared clonotypes between healthy human individuals. Study results and caveats: Among non-shared clonotypes, generation probabilities were lower than among those shared by all four donors. There were few donors, and this limited the genetic and exposure-history diversity represented.

Adult donors, all healthy and HIV-negative, had no recent acute infections or vaccinations. The CDR3 is 13 residues long. The V end was cut by 6 bases, the J end by 7 bases, with 13 bases between. Germline V lookup: CDR1 MDHEN, CDR2 SYDVKM. Note on this clone: As yet, its antigen is unknown.

Genomic DNA from each subset was divided evenly over several immunoSEQ plates. The table came from immunoSEQ multiplex PCR; TCRdb's copy has only in-frame clones and leaves some out. The sample contains 300,000 to 400,000 clones, roughly 70% of which appear only once. The chain carries TRBV28 and TRBJ1-5, with a tentative D call TRBD1 (6 bases). This clonotype originated in a man younger than 45 in good health. What was sequenced was memory CD4+ T cells sorted from blood. Subset reported: CD45RA-negative fraction. The CDR3 coding sequence is TGTGCCAGCAGCGACAGGAAATTCCAGCCCCAGCATTTT. Protein product: CASSDRKFQPQHF.